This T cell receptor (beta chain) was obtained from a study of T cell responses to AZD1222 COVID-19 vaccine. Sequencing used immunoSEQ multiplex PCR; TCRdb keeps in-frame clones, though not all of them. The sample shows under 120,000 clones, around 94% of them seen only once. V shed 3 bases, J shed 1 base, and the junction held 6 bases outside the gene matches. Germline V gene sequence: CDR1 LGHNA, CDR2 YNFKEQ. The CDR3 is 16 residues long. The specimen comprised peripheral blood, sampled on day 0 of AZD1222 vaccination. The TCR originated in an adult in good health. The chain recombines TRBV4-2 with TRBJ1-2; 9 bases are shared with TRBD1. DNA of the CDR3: TGTGCCAGCAGCCAGGAACAGGGGGCTCTTAACTATGGCTACACCTTC. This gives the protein CASSQEQGALNYGYTF.